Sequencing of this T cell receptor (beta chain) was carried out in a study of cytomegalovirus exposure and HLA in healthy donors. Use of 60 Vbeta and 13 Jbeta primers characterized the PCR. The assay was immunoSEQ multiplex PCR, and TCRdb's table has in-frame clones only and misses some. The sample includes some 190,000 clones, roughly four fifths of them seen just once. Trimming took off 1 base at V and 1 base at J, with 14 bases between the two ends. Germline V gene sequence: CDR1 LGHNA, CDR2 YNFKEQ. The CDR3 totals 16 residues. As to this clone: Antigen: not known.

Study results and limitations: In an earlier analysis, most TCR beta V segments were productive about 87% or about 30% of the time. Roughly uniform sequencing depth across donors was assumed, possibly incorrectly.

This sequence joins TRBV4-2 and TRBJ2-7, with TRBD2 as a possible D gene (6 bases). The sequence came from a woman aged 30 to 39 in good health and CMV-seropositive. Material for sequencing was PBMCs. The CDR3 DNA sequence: TGTGCCAGCAGCCAAGTAGATAGGGACTCTTCCTACGAGCAGTACTTC. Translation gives CASSQVDRDSSYEQYF.